This T cell receptor (beta chain) was sequenced during a study of T cell responses to AZD1222 COVID-19 vaccine. For the study at large: Second doses were pooled across both intervals (about 4 or about 12 weeks).

Libraries were prepared by immunoSEQ multiplex PCR; TCRdb keeps only in-frame clonotypes and omits some of them. The profile shows some 130,000 clones, just over 85% of them singletons. General study findings and limits: Of spike-specific TCRs, nearly half reportedly target regions left unmutated in variants. Two AZD1222 administrations were followed by greater Spike-specific TCR breadth and depth. Clonal diversity was possibly underestimated, and white British individuals and females predominated among donors.

The CDR3 contains 15 residues. V lost 5 bases, J lost 2 bases, and 6 bases stayed unmatched. Per germline, CDR1 MDHEN and CDR2 SYDVKM. This clone was counted a single time. Its antigen remains unknown. The sequences come from peripheral blood, collected on day 0 of AZD1222 vaccination. This receptor was taken from an adult in good health. This rearrangement joins TRBV28 to TRBJ2-1; 7 positions match TRBD2. CDR3 sequence (DNA): TGTGCCAGCAGTCACTTCAGCGGGGCCTACAATGAGCAGTTCTTC. Its translation is CASSHFSGAYNEQFF.